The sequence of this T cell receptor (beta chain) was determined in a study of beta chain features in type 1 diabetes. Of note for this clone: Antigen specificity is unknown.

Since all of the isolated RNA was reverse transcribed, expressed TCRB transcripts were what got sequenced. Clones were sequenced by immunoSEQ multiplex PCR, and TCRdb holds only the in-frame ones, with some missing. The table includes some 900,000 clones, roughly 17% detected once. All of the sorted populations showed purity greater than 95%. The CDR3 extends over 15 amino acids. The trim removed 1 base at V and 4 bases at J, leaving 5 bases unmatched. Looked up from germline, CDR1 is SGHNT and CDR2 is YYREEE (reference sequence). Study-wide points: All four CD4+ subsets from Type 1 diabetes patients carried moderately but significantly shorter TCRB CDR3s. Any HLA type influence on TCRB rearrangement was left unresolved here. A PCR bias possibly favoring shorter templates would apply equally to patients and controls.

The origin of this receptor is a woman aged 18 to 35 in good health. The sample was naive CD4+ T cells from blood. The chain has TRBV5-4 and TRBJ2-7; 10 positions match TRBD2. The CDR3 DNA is TGTGCCAGCAGCTTGTCTAGCGGGAGCATGTACGAGCAGTACTTC. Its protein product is CASSLSSGSMYEQYF.